Below, 14 T cell receptor beta chains from the same sample are listed, as sequenced in a study of beta chain features in type 1 diabetes listed by TCRdb under 2018. Library preparation employed the immunoSEQ multiplex PCR assay. The High Capacity cDNA Reverse Transcription Kit was used to reverse transcribe all of the isolated RNA, meaning that expressed TCRB transcripts were what got sequenced. TCRdb stores this immuneACCESS table with in-frame sequences only. Part of the clones is absent; in the studies checked, under half of the shortfall reflects unresolved V genes, and no reason is known for the rest. For this sample there are roughly 150,000 clones; 8.5% to 14% appear just once. The ten biggest clones cover about 2% of the sample. Sequenced material: central memory CD4+ T cells from blood. These TCRs come from a man aged 18 to 29 in good health.

In this sample, this clone turned up a few times. The gene calls are TRBV4-3 and TRBJ2-1; D call uncertain. Germline CDR1 reads LGHNA; CDR2 reads YSLEER. V lost 4 bases, J lost 5 bases, and 9 bases lay in between. This CDR3 is built from 13 residues. CDR3 in DNA: TGCGCCAGCAGCCTAGAATGGCACAATGAGCAGTTCTTC. As protein: CASSLEWHNEQFF.

This clone was detected a few times. The rearrangement joins TRBV7-2 to TRBJ2-1; D possibly corresponds to TRBD1 (6 bases). Trimming stripped 7 bases from V and 9 bases from J, with 16 bases between. The CDR3 runs 13 residues. CDR1 is SGHTA, CDR2 FQGNSA, per germline. DNA of the CDR3: TGTGCCAGCAACACACACGGACAGTTTGAGCAGTTCTTC. Its translation is CASNTHGQFEQFF.

This clone has a handful of counts. V and J are TRBV14 and TRBJ1-1, with unresolved D. Per germline, CDR1 SGHDN and CDR2 FVKESK. The CDR3 covers 12 residues. The V end was cut by 3 bases, the J end by 10 bases, with 12 bases between. The CDR3 DNA reads TGTGCCAGCAGCCAGGGGAAAATGGGAGCTTTCTTT. This sequence encodes CASSQGKMGAFF.

The chain combines TRBV5-1 with TRBJ1-6; D is uncertain. Trimming took off 7 bases at V and 8 bases at J, with 16 bases between the two ends. The germline CDR1 and CDR2 sequences are SGHRS and YFSETQ. This CDR3 is 14 amino acids long. CDR3 coding DNA: TGCGCCAGCCGAAAAGTCGAGGGCGATTCACCCCTCCACTTT. Translation gives CASRKVEGDSPLHF. Filled out from reference TRBV5-1 and TRBJ1-6, the complete variable domain reads KAGVTQTPRYLIKTRGQQVTLSCSPISGHRSVSWYQQTPGQGLQFLFEYFSETQRNKGNFPGRFSGRQFSNSRSEMNVSTLELGDSALYLCASRKVEGDSPLHFGNGTRLTVT.

In its sample, this clone was seen many times. Additional DNA sequences in this sample encode the identical CDR3. V is TRBV7-9 and J is TRBJ1-4, with TRBD1 identical over 7 bases. Unmatched junction bases numbered 2, after V lost 2 bases and J lost 5 bases. CDR1 and CDR2 (germline): SEHNR, FQNEAQ (reference sequence). The CDR3 contains 14 residues. CDR3 coding DNA: TGTGCCAGCAGCTTACGACAGGGAAATGAAAAACTGTTTTTT. Translated, it gives CASSLRQGNEKLFF.

The V and J genes are TRBV5-1 and TRBJ2-7; weak D call: TRBD2 (5 bases). Trimming pared 4 bases from V and 9 bases from J, leaving 23 bases between. This CDR3 has 15 amino acids. The germline V gene encodes CDR1 SGHRS and CDR2 YFSETQ. The CDR3, as DNA: TGCGCCAGCAGCCCGGATGGTGGGCCTCTGGGGAGGCAGTACTTC. Protein sequence: CASSPDGGPLGRQYF.

The rearrangement links TRBV7-9 to TRBJ2-3, with D unclear. Germline V gene sequence: CDR1 SEHNR, CDR2 FQNEAQ (reference sequence). Trimming pared 4 bases from V and 1 base from J, leaving 6 bases between. CDR3 size: 13 residues. CDR3 nucleotides: TGTGCCAGCAGCTCGGTAGGCACAGATACGCAGTATTTT. It codes for CASSSVGTDTQYF.

This clone was seen more than once but under ten times. The genes are TRBV7-2 and TRBJ1-2; 10 bases align to TRBD1. The V and J ends lost 5 bases and 7 bases, in that order; junction bases with no gene match: 4. This CDR3 contains 13 residues. CDR1 is SGHTA and CDR2 is FQGNSA in the germline V gene. The CDR3 bases are TGTGCCAGCAGCCCGACAGGGGGCCTTGGCTACACCTTC. Residues: CASSPTGGLGYTF.

The chain combines TRBV30 with TRBJ1-5, with a possible D match to TRBD1 (6 bases). This CDR3 comprises 14 residues. V was clipped by 2 bases and J by 6 bases, with 14 bases between them. Germline CDR1 GTSNPN, CDR2 SVGIG (reference sequence). In nucleotides, the CDR3 is TGTGCCTGGAGTCGCAGGGCACAGGGTCAGCCCCAGCATTTT. Protein product: CAWSRRAQGQPQHF.

This clone was seen a handful of times. This rearrangement joins TRBV5-5 to TRBJ2-7; D remains ambiguous. The CDR3 totals 16 residues. Trimming cost V 0 bases and J 0 bases, with 13 bases left between them. The germline V gene encodes CDR1 SGHKS and CDR2 YYEKEE (reference sequence). The CDR3 spells CASSLDSSVTSYEQYF. In DNA, the CDR3 is TGTGCCAGCAGCTTGGATTCGAGCGTTACCTCCTACGAGCAGTACTTC.

The chain employs TRBV11-2 and TRBJ2-1, with 7 bases that match TRBD1. The CDR3 consists of 15 residues. With V trimmed by 5 bases and J by 2 bases, 6 bases remained unmatched. Germline V lookup: CDR1 SGHAT, CDR2 FQNNGV. The CDR3 coding sequence is TGTGCCAGCAGCCCCGGACAGGAAGCCTACAATGAGCAGTTCTTC. Protein sequence: CASSPGQEAYNEQFF.

This chain connects TRBV19 to TRBJ2-4, with 11 bases aligning to TRBD2. The germline V gene has CDR1 LNHDA and CDR2 SQIVND (reference sequence). The CDR3 sequence is 14 residues long. Trimming removed 3 bases from V and 13 bases from J; junction bases left unmatched: 8. The CDR3 spells CASSMTLAGGHQYF. In DNA, the CDR3 is TGTGCCAGTAGTATGACCCTAGCGGGGGGTCACCAGTACTTC.

The CDR3 protein is CASSDTWNTEAFF. Written as DNA, the CDR3 is TGTGCCAGCAGTGACACTTGGAACACTGAAGCTTTCTTT. The V call is TRBV6-4, the J call TRBJ1-1; D remains unclear. The CDR3 runs to 13 residues. Trimming left V 2 bases short and J 1 base short, with 5 bases between. Germline lookup yields CDR1 MRHNA and CDR2 SNTAGT.

This clone has just a few counts. Here the CDR3 reads CASSIQGYEQYF. The CDR3 DNA is TGCGCCAGCAGCATACAGGGCTACGAGCAGTACTTC. The genes are TRBV5-1 and TRBJ2-7; perhaps TRBD1 as D (6 bases). Trimming removed 4 bases at V and 3 bases at J, with 8 bases between. The CDR3 sequence is 12 residues long. Germline loops: CDR1 SGHRS, CDR2 YFSETQ.